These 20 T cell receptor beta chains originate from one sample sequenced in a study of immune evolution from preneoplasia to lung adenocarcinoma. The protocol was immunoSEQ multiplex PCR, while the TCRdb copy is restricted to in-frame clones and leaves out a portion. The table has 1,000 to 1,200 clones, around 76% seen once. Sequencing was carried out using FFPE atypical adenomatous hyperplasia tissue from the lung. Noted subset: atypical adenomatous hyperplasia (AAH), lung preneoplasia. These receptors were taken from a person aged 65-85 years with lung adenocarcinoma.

CDR3 coding DNA: TGTGCCAGCATCCAAGAAGCGTTGGCGGGAGGGGATGAGCAGTACTTC. It is translated as CASIQEALAGGDEQYF. The chain employs TRBV2 and TRBJ2-7; 9 nucleotides align to TRBD2. Germline-derived CDR1 and CDR2 are SNHLY and FYNNEI. Unmatched junction bases numbered 17, after V lost 7 bases and J lost 7 bases. CDR3 size: 16 residues.

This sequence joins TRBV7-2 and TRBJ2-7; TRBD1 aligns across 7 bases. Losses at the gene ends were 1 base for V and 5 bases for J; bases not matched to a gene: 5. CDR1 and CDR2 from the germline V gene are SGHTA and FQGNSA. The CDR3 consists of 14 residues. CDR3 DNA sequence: TGTGCCAGCAGCTTAGATAGACAGGGCCACGAGCAGTACTTC. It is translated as CASSLDRQGHEQYF.

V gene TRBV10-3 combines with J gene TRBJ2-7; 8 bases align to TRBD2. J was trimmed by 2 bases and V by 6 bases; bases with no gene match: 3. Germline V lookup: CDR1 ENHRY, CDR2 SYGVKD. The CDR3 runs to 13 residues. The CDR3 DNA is TGTGCCATCAGGACTAGCGCCGCCTACGAGCAGTACTTC. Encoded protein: CAIRTSAAYEQYF.

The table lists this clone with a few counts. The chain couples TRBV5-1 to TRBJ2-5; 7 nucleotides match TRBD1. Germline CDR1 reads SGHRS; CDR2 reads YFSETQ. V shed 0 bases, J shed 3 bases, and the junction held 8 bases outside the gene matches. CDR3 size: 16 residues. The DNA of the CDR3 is TGCGCCAGCAGCTTGGTAGGGACAGACAAAGAAGAGACCCAGTACTTC. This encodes CASSLVGTDKEETQYF. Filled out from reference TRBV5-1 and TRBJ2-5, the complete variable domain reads KAGVTQTPRYLIKTRGQQVTLSCSPISGHRSVSWYQQTPGQGLQFLFEYFSETQRNKGNFPGRFSGRQFSNSRSEMNVSTLELGDSALYLCASSLVGTDKEETQYFGPGTRLLVL.

The CDR3 DNA follows: TGTGCCAGCTCACCACCGACAGAGTCCTATGGCTACACCTTC. Translation: CASSPPTESYGYTF. The chain recombines TRBV18 with TRBJ1-2; a possible D gene is TRBD1 (5 bases). CDR3 length: 14 residues. Trimming removed 0 bases at V and 4 bases at J, with 9 bases between. The germline V gene has CDR1 KGHSH and CDR2 LQKENI.

DNA of the CDR3: TGTGCCAGCTCACAAGAATTTGGTGCTGATGAGCAGTTCTTC. Amino acid sequence: CASSQEFGADEQFF. The chain links TRBV18 to TRBJ2-1; D call uncertain. Germline loops: CDR1 KGHSH, CDR2 LQKENI. There are 14 residues in the CDR3. V lost 4 bases to trimming and J lost 8 bases, with 15 bases between them.

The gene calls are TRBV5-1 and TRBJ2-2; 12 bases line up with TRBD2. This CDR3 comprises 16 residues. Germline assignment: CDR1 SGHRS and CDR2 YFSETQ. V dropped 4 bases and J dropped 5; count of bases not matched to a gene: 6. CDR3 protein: CASSTGLAGNTGELFF. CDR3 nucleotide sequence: TGCGCCAGCAGCACGGGACTAGCGGGTAATACCGGGGAGCTGTTTTTT.

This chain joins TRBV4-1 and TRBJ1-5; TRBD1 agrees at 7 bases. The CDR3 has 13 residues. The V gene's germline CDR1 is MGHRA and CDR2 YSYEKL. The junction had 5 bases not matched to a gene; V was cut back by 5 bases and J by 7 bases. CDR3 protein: CASSTRGEQPQHF. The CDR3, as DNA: TGCGCCAGCAGCACCAGGGGGGAGCAGCCCCAGCATTTT.

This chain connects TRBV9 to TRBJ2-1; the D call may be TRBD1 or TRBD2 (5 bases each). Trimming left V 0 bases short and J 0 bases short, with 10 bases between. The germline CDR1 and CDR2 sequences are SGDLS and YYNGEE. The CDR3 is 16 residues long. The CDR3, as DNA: TGTGCCAGCAGCGTAGGGGGGAGCCGCTCCTACAATGAGCAGTTCTTC. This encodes CASSVGGSRSYNEQFF.

The CDR3 spells CASSSGLAFVGNEQFF. CDR3 nucleotides: TGTGCCAGCAGCTCGGGACTAGCGTTTGTCGGAAATGAGCAGTTCTTC. This chain uses TRBV9 with TRBJ2-1; the match to TRBD2 covers 10 bases. This CDR3 contains 16 residues. Germline CDR1 is SGDLS and CDR2 is YYNGEE. The V and J ends lost 4 bases and 7 bases, in that order; junction bases with no gene match: 11.

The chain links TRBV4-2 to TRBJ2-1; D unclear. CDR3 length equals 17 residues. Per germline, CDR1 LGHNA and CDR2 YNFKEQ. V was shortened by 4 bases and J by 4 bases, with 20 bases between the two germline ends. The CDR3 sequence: CASSPSRTEEPYNEQFF. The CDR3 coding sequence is TGTGCCAGCAGCCCCTCCAGAACGGAAGAACCTTACAATGAGCAGTTCTTC.

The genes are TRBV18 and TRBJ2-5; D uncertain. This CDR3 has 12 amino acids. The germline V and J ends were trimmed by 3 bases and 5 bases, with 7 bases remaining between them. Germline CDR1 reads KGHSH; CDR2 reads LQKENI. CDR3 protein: CASSPSDETQYF. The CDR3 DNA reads TGTGCCAGCTCACCCTCAGATGAGACCCAGTACTTC.

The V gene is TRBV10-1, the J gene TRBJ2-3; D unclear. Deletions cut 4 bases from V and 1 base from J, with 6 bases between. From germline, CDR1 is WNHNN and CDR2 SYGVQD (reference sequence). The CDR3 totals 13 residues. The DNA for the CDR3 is TGCGCCAGCAGTGTCCGGGGCACAGATACGCAGTATTTT. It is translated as CASSVRGTDTQYF.

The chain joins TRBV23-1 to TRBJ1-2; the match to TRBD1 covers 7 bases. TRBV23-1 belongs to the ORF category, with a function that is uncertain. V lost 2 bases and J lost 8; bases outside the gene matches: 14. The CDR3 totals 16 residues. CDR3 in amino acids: CASSQRGQRAPRGYTF. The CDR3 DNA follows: TGCGCCAGCAGTCAAAGGGGGCAGCGCGCACCTCGCGGCTACACCTTC.

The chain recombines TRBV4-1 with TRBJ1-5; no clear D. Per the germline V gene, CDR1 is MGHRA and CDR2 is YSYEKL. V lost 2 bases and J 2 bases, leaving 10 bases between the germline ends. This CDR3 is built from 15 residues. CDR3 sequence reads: CASSQLGLGNQPQHF. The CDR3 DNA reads TGCGCCAGCAGCCAATTAGGGCTGGGCAATCAGCCCCAGCATTTT.

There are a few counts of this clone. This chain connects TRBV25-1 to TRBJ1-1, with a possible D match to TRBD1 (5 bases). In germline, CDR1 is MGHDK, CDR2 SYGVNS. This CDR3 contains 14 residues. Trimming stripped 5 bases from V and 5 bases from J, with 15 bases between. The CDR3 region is CASSPQGRGTEAFF. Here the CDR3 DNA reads TGTGCCAGCAGTCCCCAGGGTCGGGGTACTGAAGCTTTCTTT.

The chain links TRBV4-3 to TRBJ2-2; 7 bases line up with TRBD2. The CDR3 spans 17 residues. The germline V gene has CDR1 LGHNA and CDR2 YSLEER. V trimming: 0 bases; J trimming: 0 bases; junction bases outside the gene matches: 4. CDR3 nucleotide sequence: TGCGCCAGCAGCCAAGAGTGGGGGGGACCGAACACCGGGGAGCTGTTTTTT. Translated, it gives CASSQEWGGPNTGELFF.

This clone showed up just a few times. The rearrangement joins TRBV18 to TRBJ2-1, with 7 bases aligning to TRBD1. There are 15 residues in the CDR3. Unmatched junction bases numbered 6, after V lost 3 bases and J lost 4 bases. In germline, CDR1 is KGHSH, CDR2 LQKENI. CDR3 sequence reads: CASSPRRDSYNEQFF. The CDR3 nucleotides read TGTGCCAGCTCACCTCGCCGGGACAGTTACAATGAGCAGTTCTTC.

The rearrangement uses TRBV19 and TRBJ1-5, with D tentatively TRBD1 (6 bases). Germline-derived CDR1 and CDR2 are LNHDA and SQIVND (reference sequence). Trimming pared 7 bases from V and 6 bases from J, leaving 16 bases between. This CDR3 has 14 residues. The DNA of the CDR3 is TGTGCCAGTAAGTCGGGGGCCGCGGGTCAGCCCCAGCATTTT. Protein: CASKSGAAGQPQHF.

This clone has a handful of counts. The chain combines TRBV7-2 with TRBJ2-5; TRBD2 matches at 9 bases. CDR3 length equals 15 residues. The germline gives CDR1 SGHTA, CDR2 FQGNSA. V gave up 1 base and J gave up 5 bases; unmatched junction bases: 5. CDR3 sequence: CASSLVAGVDETQYF. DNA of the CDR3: TGTGCCAGCAGCTTAGTAGCGGGAGTAGACGAGACCCAGTACTTC.